The 29 T cell receptor beta chains presented below share a single source sample, sequenced in a study of blood T cell repertoires in COVID-19. Assay: immunoSEQ multiplex PCR; the TCRdb copy retains only in-frame clones and omits some. The sample records about 500,000 clones, roughly nine tenths being singletons. The sequencing input was PBMCs or T cells enriched from blood (not recorded which). The receptors were sampled from a woman under 30 who had recovered from COVID-19.

V usage is TRBV3-1 (or the pseudogene TRBV3-2) and J usage is TRBJ2-1; the match to TRBD2 covers 8 bases. CDR1 and CDR2 from the germline V gene are LGHDT and YNNKEL (reference sequence). The V and J ends lost 1 base and 10 bases, in that order; junction bases with no gene match: 12. The CDR3 sequence is 16 residues long. Here the CDR3 reads CASSQVGGAPFAEQFF. CDR3 DNA: TGTGCCAGCAGCCAAGTCGGGGGGGCCCCTTTTGCGGAGCAGTTCTTC.

The chain couples TRBV18 to TRBJ2-3; 14 bases are a match to TRBD2. The CDR3 length is 16 residues. The germline gives CDR1 KGHSH, CDR2 LQKENI. J lost 5 bases, V lost 3 bases, and 4 bases had no gene match. In nucleotides, the CDR3 is TGTGCCAGCTCACCGGGACTAGCGGGGGACAGAGATACGCAGTATTTT. Amino acid sequence: CASSPGLAGDRDTQYF.

This clone was picked up one time. The chain uses TRBV5-1 and TRBJ2-7; D may be TRBD1 (5 bases). The V gene lost 4 bases and the J gene lost 4 bases, with 12 bases spanning the gap. CDR3 length equals 13 residues. CDR1 is SGHRS, CDR2 YFSETQ, per germline. CDR3 sequence: CASSPTGPYEQYF. CDR3 bases: TGCGCCAGCAGCCCTACAGGTCCGTACGAGCAGTACTTC.

The chain combines TRBV7-9 with TRBJ2-7, with D tentatively TRBD1 (5 bases). Germline V CDR1 and CDR2: SEHNR, FQNEAQ (reference sequence). This CDR3 region has 12 residues. V was trimmed by 4 bases and J by 4 bases, leaving 8 bases between them. The DNA of the CDR3 is TGTGCCAGCAGCTCTCAGGGTTACGAGCAGTACTTC. This gives the protein CASSSQGYEQYF.

V gene TRBV27 combines with J gene TRBJ2-5, with 7 positions matching TRBD2. Per germline, CDR1 MNHEY and CDR2 SMNVEV (reference sequence). Unmatched junction bases numbered 7, after V lost 2 bases and J lost 4 bases. This CDR3 contains 15 residues. The CDR3 loop reads CASSLRRGLRETQYF. Written as DNA, the CDR3 is TGTGCCAGCAGTTTAAGGCGGGGGTTGAGAGAGACCCAGTACTTC.

This chain connects TRBV29-1 to TRBJ2-1; D is perhaps TRBD2 (5 bases). Germline lookup yields CDR1 SQVTM and CDR2 ANQGSEA. V was clipped by 4 bases and J by 0 bases, with 13 bases between them. The CDR3 covers 15 residues. The CDR3 DNA is TGCAGCGTTGTTTCTGCGGGCCGCTCCTACAATGAGCAGTTCTTC. It codes for CSVVSAGRSYNEQFF.

This clone was counted a single time. The V and J genes are TRBV19 and TRBJ2-5, with a weak D call TRBD2 (6 bases). The CDR3 is 15 residues long. V was trimmed by 1 base and J by 1 base, leaving 10 bases between them. The germline V gene encodes CDR1 LNHDA and CDR2 SQIVND (reference sequence). CDR3 protein: CASSIVGGVQETQYF. In DNA, the CDR3 is TGTGCCAGTAGTATAGTGGGGGGAGTCCAAGAGACCCAGTACTTC.

The gene calls are TRBV5-1 and TRBJ1-1; 7 bases match TRBD1. J lost 3 bases, V lost 4 bases, and 12 bases had no gene match. The CDR3 contains 16 residues. The V gene's germline CDR1 is SGHRS and CDR2 YFSETQ. The CDR3 spells CASSQFKGARDTEAFF. The CDR3 nucleotides read TGCGCCAGCAGCCAATTTAAGGGGGCGCGGGACACTGAAGCTTTCTTT.

J is TRBJ2-5 and V is TRBV29-1; 7 bases fit TRBD2. CDR3 size: 16 residues. After removal of 2 bases from V and 1 base from J, the junction contained 10 bases not matched to a gene. Germline CDR1 and CDR2: SQVTM and ANQGSEA. The CDR3 region is CSVEQGGAGSQETQYF. CDR3 DNA: TGCAGCGTTGAACAGGGCGGAGCGGGGAGCCAAGAGACCCAGTACTTC.

The J gene is TRBJ1-1, the V gene TRBV19; D is perhaps TRBD1 (5 bases). This CDR3 contains 12 residues. Germline CDR1 is LNHDA and CDR2 is SQIVND (reference sequence). Trimming took off 8 bases at V and 1 base at J, with 8 bases between the two ends. The CDR3 DNA follows: TGTGCCAGTTTAACAGGGAACACTGAAGCTTTCTTT. This sequence encodes CASLTGNTEAFF.

The chain combines TRBV6-4 with TRBJ2-1; D is uncertain. The CDR3 sequence is 14 residues long. Per the germline V gene, CDR1 is MRHNA and CDR2 is SNTAGT. The V end was cut by 7 bases, the J end by 14 bases, with 24 bases between. This CDR3 is CASTRVPTSPYKFF. In nucleotides, the CDR3 is TGTGCCAGCACCCGGGTCCCCACCTCCCCTTACAAGTTCTTC.

This clone was found once. V usage is TRBV6-5 and J usage is TRBJ2-4; TRBD2 might be the D (6 bases). The CDR3 length is 13 residues. Germline lookup yields CDR1 MNHEY and CDR2 SVGAGI. Trimming took 6 bases from V and 5 from J, leaving 11 bases between them. CDR3 region: CASRSRGENIQYF. The CDR3 DNA sequence: TGTGCCAGCAGATCTCGCGGGGAAAACATTCAGTACTTC.

In its sample, this clone was seen once. The chain employs TRBV2 and TRBJ2-1; 9 positions match TRBD2. Trimming cost V 5 bases and J 0 bases; bases outside gene matches: 5. Per germline, CDR1 SNHLY and CDR2 FYNNEI. CDR3 length equals 16 residues. CDR3 coding DNA: TGTGCCAGCAGTTCGACTAGCGGCCTCTCCTACAATGAGCAGTTCTTC. This encodes CASSSTSGLSYNEQFF.

V and J are TRBV9 and TRBJ2-7; a possible D gene is TRBD2 (6 bases). V was pared by 3 bases and J by 6 bases, with 13 bases between. Looked up from germline, CDR1 is SGDLS and CDR2 is YYNGEE. The length of the CDR3 is 13 residues. In DNA form, the CDR3 reads TGTGCCAGCAGCGCGACTAGGCAGGGCGAGCAGTACTTC. Translation: CASSATRQGEQYF. Filled out from reference TRBV9 and TRBJ2-7, the complete variable domain reads DSGVTQTPKHLITATGQRVTLRCSPRSGDLSVYWYQQSLDQGLQFLIQYYNGEERAKGNILERFSAQQFPDLHSELNLSSLELGDSALYFCASSATRQGEQYFGPGTRLTVT.

The V gene is TRBV5-6, the J gene TRBJ1-4, with D possibly TRBD1 on 5 matching bases. V was clipped by 5 bases and J by 0 bases, with 17 bases between them. From germline, CDR1 is SGHDT and CDR2 YYEEEE. This CDR3 has 17 residues. CDR3 in DNA: TGTGCCAGCAGGTCTTTCAGGGTTTCTGCAACTAATGAAAAACTGTTTTTT. Encoded protein: CASRSFRVSATNEKLFF.

The chain is built from TRBV24-1 and TRBJ1-4; D not resolved. The V and J ends lost 0 bases and 8 bases respectively, with 24 bases between them. Germline V lookup: CDR1 KGHDR, CDR2 SFDVKD. The CDR3 loop spans 19 amino acids. CDR3 sequence reads: CATSDLPGHGGRLGEKLFF. CDR3 DNA sequence: TGTGCCACCAGTGATTTGCCCGGCCACGGAGGCAGGCTGGGAGAAAAACTGTTTTTT.

This clone was seen just once. The chain joins TRBV5-1 to TRBJ2-1; perhaps TRBD1 as D (6 bases). The CDR3 is 13 residues long. Deletions cut 1 base from V and 4 bases from J, with 6 bases between. CDR1 is SGHRS and CDR2 is YFSETQ in the germline V gene. The CDR3 DNA is TGCGCCAGCAGCTTGCAGGGGTACAATGAGCAGTTCTTC. Translated: CASSLQGYNEQFF.

V usage is TRBV30 and J usage is TRBJ1-4; TRBD1 might be the D (5 bases). Germline V lookup: CDR1 GTSNPN, CDR2 SVGIG (reference sequence). Trimming removed 1 base from V and 5 bases from J, with 11 bases in between. The CDR3 totals 14 residues. The CDR3 DNA sequence: TGTGCCTGGAGTGGGTGGGAGGGGAATGAAAAACTGTTTTTT. This gives the protein CAWSGWEGNEKLFF.

This clone was counted once. The rearrangement uses TRBV6-2 or TRBV6-3 and TRBJ2-7; D gene uncertain. Germline lookup yields CDR1 MNHEY and CDR2 SVGEGT. The CDR3 consists of 13 residues. Trimming left V 2 bases short and J 2 bases short, with 7 bases between. The CDR3 is CASSYVAAYEQYF. The CDR3 DNA follows: TGTGCCAGCAGTTACGTGGCAGCCTACGAGCAGTACTTC.

This chain connects TRBV5-1 to TRBJ1-4; a possible D gene is TRBD1 (5 bases). In germline, CDR1 is SGHRS, CDR2 YFSETQ. CDR3 length equals 15 residues. V dropped 0 bases and J dropped 6 bases, with 12 bases sitting between them. The CDR3: CASSLDVGRDEKLFF. DNA for the CDR3: TGCGCCAGCAGCTTGGACGTAGGCAGGGATGAAAAACTGTTTTTT. Combining the CDR3 with reference TRBV5-1 and TRBJ1-4 gives the whole variable domain KAGVTQTPRYLIKTRGQQVTLSCSPISGHRSVSWYQQTPGQGLQFLFEYFSETQRNKGNFPGRFSGRQFSNSRSEMNVSTLELGDSALYLCASSLDVGRDEKLFFGSGTQLSVL.

The chain employs TRBV6-5 and TRBJ2-7; maybe TRBD2 (7 bases). The CDR3 runs 12 residues. CDR1 is MNHEY, CDR2 SVGAGI, per germline. With 11 bases removed from V and 6 bases from J, the gap between germline ends came to 17 bases. This chain's CDR3 is CAASRGGAEQYF. Here the CDR3 DNA reads TGTGCCGCCTCGAGGGGGGGAGCCGAGCAGTACTTC.

As concerns this clone: Relative to the germline gene, one junction end is altered; a read error may explain this. V gene TRBV7-7 combines with J gene TRBJ2-7; 8 positions match TRBD1. There are 13 residues in the CDR3. The germline V gene has CDR1 SSHAT and CDR2 FNYEAQ (reference sequence). CDR3 sequence: CASSQGTGYEQYF. CDR3 bases: TGTGCTAGCAGCCAGGGGACAGGATACGAGCAGTACTTC.

CDR3 sequence reads: CASSHPSQKTDYNEQFF. The CDR3 DNA reads TGCGCCAGCAGCCACCCGTCCCAAAAGACAGATTACAATGAGCAGTTCTTC. The rearrangement links TRBV4-1 to TRBJ2-1; D is perhaps TRBD1 (5 bases). Deletions cut 3 bases from V and 4 bases from J, with 19 bases between. Per germline, CDR1 MGHRA and CDR2 YSYEKL. CDR3 length equals 17 residues.

Only one count was recorded for this clone. V is TRBV6-2 or TRBV6-3 and J is TRBJ2-1; D is ambiguous. Germline CDR1 is MNHEY and CDR2 is SVGEGT. CDR3 length equals 14 residues. Trimming shortened V by 1 base and J by 5 bases, and 9 bases separated the two germline ends. DNA of the CDR3: TGTGCCAGCAGTTACTACGTCAGGCACAATGAGCAGTTCTTC. Protein product: CASSYYVRHNEQFF.

V gene TRBV7-9 combines with J gene TRBJ2-3; 10 bases line up with TRBD2. The CDR3 has 16 amino acids. Germline V gene data show CDR1 as SEHNR and CDR2 as FQNEAQ (reference sequence). Losses at the gene ends were 2 bases for V and 2 bases for J; bases not matched to a gene: 4. CDR3 amino acids: CASSLISGGPTDTQYF. The CDR3 DNA is TGTGCCAGCAGCTTAATTAGCGGGGGGCCCACAGATACGCAGTATTTT.

The V gene is TRBV19, the J gene TRBJ1-4, with D hard to call. V was trimmed by 6 bases and J by 5 bases, leaving 16 bases between them. This CDR3 spans 15 amino acids. Germline assignment: CDR1 LNHDA and CDR2 SQIVND (reference sequence). The CDR3 region is CASSQEKGVNEKLFF. The DNA for the CDR3 is TGTGCCAGTAGCCAAGAAAAGGGAGTAAATGAAAAACTGTTTTTT. The full variable domain, completed using reference TRBV19 and TRBJ1-4, is DGGITQSPKYLFRKEGQNVTLSCEQNLNHDAMYWYRQDPGQGLRLIYYSQIVNDFQKGDIAEGYSVSREKKESFPLTVTSAQKNPTAFYLCASSQEKGVNEKLFFGSGTQLSVL.

The J gene is TRBJ1-5, the V gene TRBV3-1 (or the pseudogene TRBV3-2); D ambiguous. This CDR3 contains 15 residues. CDR1 and CDR2 (germline): LGHDT, YNNKEL (reference sequence). Trimming took 1 base from V and 1 from J, leaving 8 bases between them. The CDR3 sequence: CASSQVSGSNQPQHF. The CDR3 DNA reads TGTGCCAGCAGCCAAGTGTCGGGGAGCAATCAGCCCCAGCATTTT.

The rearrangement joins TRBV7-9 to TRBJ1-6, with 11 bases identical to TRBD1. With 5 bases clipped from V and 7 bases from J, the junction kept 7 bases outside the gene matches. CDR1 and CDR2 from the germline V gene are SEHNR and FQNEAQ (reference sequence). The CDR3 is made up of 16 amino acids. CDR3 loop: CASSPDRGLSNSPLHF. Written as DNA, the CDR3 is TGTGCCAGCAGCCCGGACAGGGGGCTTTCCAATTCACCCCTCCACTTT. Filled out from reference TRBV7-9 and TRBJ1-6, the complete variable domain reads DTGVSQNPRHKITKRGQNVTFRCDPISEHNRLYWYRQTLGQGPEFLTYFQNEAQLEKSRLLSDRFSAERPKGSFSTLEIQRTEQGDSAMYLCASSPDRGLSNSPLHFGNGTRLTVT.

The CDR3 nucleotides read TGTGCCAGCAGTTACCTCCTCGGTCAGCCCCAGCATTTT. Protein sequence: CASSYLLGQPQHF. The chain links TRBV6-2 or TRBV6-3 to TRBJ1-5; no reliable D call. Deletions cut 2 bases from V and 6 bases from J, with 8 bases between. The CDR3 length is 13 residues. The germline V gene has CDR1 MNHEY and CDR2 SVGEGT.